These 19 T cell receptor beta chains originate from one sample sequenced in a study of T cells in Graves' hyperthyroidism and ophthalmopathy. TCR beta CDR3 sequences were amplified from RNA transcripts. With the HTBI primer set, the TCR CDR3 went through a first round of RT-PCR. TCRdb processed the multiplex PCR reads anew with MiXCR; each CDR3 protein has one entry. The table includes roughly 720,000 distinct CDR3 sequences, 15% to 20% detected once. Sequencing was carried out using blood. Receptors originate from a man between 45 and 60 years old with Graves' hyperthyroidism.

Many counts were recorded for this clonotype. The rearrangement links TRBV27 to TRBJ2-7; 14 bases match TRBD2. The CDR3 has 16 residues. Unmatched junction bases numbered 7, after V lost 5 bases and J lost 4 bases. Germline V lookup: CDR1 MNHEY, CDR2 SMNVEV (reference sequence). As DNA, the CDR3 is TGTGCCAGCAGTCCACTCAGACTAGCGGGAGGGTACGAGCAGTACTTC. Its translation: CASSPLRLAGGYEQYF.

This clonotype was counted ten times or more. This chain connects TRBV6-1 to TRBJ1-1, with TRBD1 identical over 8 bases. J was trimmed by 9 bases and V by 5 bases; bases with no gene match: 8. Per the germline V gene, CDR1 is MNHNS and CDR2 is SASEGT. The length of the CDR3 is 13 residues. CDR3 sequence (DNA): TGTGCCAGCAGTACCGGACAGGGCATAAAAGCTTTCTTT. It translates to CASSTGQGIKAFF.

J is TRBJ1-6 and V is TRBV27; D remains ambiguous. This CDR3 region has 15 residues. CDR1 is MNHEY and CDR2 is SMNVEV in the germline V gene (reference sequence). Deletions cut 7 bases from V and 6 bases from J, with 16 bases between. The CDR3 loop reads CASTPQLLLNSPLHF. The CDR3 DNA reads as TGTGCCAGCACCCCCCAGTTGTTGCTTAATTCACCCCTCCACTTT.

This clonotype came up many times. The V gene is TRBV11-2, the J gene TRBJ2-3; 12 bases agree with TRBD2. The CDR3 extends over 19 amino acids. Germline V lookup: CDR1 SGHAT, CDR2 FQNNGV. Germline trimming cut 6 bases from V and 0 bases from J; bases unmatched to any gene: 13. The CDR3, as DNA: TGTGCCAGCAGGGGCCCCGGGACTAGCGGGTTTACTAGCACAGATACGCAGTATTTT. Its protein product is CASRGPGTSGFTSTDTQYF.

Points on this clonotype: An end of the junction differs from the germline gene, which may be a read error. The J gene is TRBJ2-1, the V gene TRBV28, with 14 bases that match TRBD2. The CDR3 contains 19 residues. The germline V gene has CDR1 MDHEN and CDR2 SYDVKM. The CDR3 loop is CASSFGLAGGRSSYNKQFF. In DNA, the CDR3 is TGTGCCAGCTCTTTTGGACTAGCGGGAGGTAGAAGCTCCTACAATAAGCAGTTCTTC.

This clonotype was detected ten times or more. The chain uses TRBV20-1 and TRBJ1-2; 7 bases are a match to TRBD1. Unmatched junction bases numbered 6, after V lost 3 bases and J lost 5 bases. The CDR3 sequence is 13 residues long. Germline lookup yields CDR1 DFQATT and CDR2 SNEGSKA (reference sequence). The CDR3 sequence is CSASVGTDYGYTF. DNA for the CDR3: TGCAGTGCTAGCGTCGGGACAGATTATGGCTACACCTTC.

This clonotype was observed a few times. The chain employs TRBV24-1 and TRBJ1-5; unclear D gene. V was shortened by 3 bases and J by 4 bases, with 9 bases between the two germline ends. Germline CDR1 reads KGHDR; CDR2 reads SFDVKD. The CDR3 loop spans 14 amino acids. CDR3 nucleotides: TGTGCCACCAGTGATATAGGACCGAATCAGCCCCAGCATTTT. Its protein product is CATSDIGPNQPQHF.

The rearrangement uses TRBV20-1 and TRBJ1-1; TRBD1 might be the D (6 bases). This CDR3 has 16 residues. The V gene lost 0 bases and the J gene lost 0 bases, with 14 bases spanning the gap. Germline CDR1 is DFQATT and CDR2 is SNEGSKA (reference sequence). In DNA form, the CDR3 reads TGCAGTGCTAGAGATTGGGGGCAGGGGATGAACACTGAAGCTTTCTTT. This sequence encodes CSARDWGQGMNTEAFF.

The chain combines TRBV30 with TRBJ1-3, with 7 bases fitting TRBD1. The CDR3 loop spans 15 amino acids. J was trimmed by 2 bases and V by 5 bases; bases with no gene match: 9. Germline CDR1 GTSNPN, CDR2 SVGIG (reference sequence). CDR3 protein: CAWVRQQGTGNTIYF. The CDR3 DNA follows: TGTGCCTGGGTTAGACAACAGGGGACTGGAAACACCATATATTTT.

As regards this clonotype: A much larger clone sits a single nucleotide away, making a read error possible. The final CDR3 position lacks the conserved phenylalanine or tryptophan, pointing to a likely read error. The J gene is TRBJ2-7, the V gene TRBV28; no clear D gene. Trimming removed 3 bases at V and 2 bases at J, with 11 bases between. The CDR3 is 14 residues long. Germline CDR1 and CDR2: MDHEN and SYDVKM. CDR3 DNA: TGTGCCAGCAGTTTTCCGGAGAGCGCCTACGAGCAGTACTAC. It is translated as CASSFPESAYEQYY.

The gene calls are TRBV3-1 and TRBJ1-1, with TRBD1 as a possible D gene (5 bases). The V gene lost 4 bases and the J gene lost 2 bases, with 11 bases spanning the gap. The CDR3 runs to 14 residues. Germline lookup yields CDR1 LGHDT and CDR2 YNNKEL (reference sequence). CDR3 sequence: CASSRRGENTEAFF. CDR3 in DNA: TGTGCCAGCAGCCGGAGGGGAGAAAACACTGAAGCTTTCTTT.

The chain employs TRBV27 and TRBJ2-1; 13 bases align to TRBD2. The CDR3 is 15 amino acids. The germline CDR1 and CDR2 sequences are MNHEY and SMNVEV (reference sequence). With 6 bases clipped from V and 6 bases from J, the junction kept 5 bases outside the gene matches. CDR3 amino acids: CASRDGTSGTNEQFF. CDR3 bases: TGTGCCAGCAGGGATGGGACTAGCGGGACCAATGAGCAGTTCTTC.

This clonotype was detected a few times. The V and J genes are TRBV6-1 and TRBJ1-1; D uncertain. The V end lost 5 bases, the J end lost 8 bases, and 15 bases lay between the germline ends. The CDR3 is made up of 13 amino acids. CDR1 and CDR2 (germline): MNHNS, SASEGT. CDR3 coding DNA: TGTGCCAGCAGTTACCGAACAGAGTTAGAAGCTTTCTTT. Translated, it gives CASSYRTELEAFF.

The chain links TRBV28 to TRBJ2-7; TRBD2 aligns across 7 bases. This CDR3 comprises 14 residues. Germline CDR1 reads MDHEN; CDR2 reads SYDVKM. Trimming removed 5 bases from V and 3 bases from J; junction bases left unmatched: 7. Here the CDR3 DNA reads TGTGCCAGCAGTCTACCTAGCGGAAACTACGAGCAGTACTTC. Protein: CASSLPSGNYEQYF.

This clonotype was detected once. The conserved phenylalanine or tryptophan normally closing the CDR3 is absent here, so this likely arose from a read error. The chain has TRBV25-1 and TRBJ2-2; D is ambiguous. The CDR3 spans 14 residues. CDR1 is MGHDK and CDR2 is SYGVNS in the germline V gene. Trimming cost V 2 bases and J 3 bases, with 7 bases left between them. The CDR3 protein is CASSEDPYTGELFL. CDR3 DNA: TGTGCCAGCAGTGAAGACCCGTACACCGGGGAGCTGTTTTTA.

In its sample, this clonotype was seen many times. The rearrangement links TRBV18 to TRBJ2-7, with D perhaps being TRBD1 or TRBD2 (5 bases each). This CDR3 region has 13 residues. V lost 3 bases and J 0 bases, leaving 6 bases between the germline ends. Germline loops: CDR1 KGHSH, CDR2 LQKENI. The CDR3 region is CASSPRGSYEQYF. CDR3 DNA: TGTGCCAGCTCACCGAGGGGCTCCTACGAGCAGTACTTC.

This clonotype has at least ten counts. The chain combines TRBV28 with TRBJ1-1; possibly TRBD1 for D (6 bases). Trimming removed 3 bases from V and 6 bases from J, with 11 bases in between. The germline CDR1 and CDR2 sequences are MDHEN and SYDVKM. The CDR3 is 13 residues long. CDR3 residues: CASSFGGRAEAFF. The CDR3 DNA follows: TGTGCCAGCAGTTTTGGGGGGCGGGCTGAAGCTTTCTTT.

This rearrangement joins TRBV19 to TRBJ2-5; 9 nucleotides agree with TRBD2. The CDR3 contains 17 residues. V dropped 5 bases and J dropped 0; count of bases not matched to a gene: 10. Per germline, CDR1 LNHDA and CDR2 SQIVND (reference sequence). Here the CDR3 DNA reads TGTGCCAGTAGTCCTGGGCGGGGGGGGGGCTACCAAGAGACCCAGTACTTC. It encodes CASSPGRGGGYQETQYF. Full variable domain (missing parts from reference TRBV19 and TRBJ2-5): DGGITQSPKYLFRKEGQNVTLSCEQNLNHDAMYWYRQDPGQGLRLIYYSQIVNDFQKGDIAEGYSVSREKKESFPLTVTSAQKNPTAFYLCASSPGRGGGYQETQYFGPGTRLLVL.

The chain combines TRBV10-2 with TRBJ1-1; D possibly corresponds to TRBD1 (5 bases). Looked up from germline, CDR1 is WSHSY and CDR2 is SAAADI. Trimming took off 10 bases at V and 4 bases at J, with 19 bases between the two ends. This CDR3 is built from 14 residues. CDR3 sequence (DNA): TGCGCCACCGATAACTACGGGGCGGGCACTGAAGCTTTCTTT. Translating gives CATDNYGAGTEAFF.